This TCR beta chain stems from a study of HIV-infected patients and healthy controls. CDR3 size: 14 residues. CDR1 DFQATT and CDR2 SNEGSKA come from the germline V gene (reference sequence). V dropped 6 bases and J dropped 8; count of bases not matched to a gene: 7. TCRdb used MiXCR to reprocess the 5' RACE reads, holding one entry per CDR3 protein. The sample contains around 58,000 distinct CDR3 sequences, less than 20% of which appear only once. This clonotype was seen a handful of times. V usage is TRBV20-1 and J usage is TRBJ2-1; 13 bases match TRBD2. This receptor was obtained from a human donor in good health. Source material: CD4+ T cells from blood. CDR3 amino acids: CSARTSGGGDEQFF. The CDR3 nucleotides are TGCAGTGCAAGGACTAGCGGGGGTGGGGATGAGCAGTTCTTC.